This T cell receptor beta chain was recorded in a study of identical twins. Study-wide points: Beta clonotypes that were abundant in cord blood contained fewer insertions, a pattern absent from memory repertoires. Monozygotic twin pairs showed more out-of-frame TCR alpha sharing than models estimated. Because invariant MAIT and iNKT cells could be present, zero-insertion analyses could be partly confounded.

Trimming removed 3 bases at V and 2 bases at J, with 7 bases between. The length of the CDR3 is 14 residues. From germline, CDR1 is SGHAT and CDR2 FQDESV (reference sequence). This clonotype was detected ten times or more. Its antigen is still unknown. A universal primer site was added by template switching, and unique molecular identifiers were carried by the cDNA. TCRdb itself ran the 5' RACE reads through MiXCR, one entry per CDR3 protein. The table lists 1,800,000 or so distinct CDR3 sequences, roughly 35% of them singletons. This sequence originates from a newborn girl in good health. V usage is TRBV11-1 and J usage is TRBJ1-4, with D uncertain. The sequenced sample consisted of cord blood. Here the CDR3 reads CASSFGSTNEKLFF. The CDR3 bases are TGTGCCAGCAGCTTCGGGTCGACTAATGAAAAACTGTTTTTT. The entire variable domain, with the rest obtained from reference TRBV11-1 and TRBJ1-4, is as follows: EAEVAQSPRYKITEKSQAVAFWCDPISGHATLYWYRQILGQGPELLVQFQDESVVDDSQLPKDRFSAERLKGVDSTLKIQPAELGDSAMYLCASSFGSTNEKLFFGSGTQLSVL.